This TCR beta chain was obtained from a study of beta chain features in type 1 diabetes. Study-wide results and caveats: Using cDNA template may skew counts toward highly expressing activated cells.

Expressed TCRB transcripts got sequenced, as all isolated RNA was reverse transcribed. Some clones are missing from TCRdb's copy, which holds only in-frame ones; the method was immunoSEQ multiplex PCR. The table records some 400,000 clones, about 16% of them present only once. Worth noting for this clone: What it recognizes is unknown.

CDR1 is GTSNPN, CDR2 SVGIG, per germline (reference sequence). Trimming took off 0 bases at V and 1 base at J, with 16 bases between the two ends. This CDR3 is 16 amino acids long. Populations isolated by sorting all had purity greater than 95%. The TCR originated in a woman between 18 and 29 years old in good health. Sequenced sample: naive CD4+ T cells from blood. This chain connects TRBV30 to TRBJ2-7, with D unclear. The CDR3, as DNA: TGTGCCTGGAGTGTAGGAGTTGTTGCCTATTCCTACGAGCAGTACTTC. This gives the protein CAWSVGVVAYSYEQYF.